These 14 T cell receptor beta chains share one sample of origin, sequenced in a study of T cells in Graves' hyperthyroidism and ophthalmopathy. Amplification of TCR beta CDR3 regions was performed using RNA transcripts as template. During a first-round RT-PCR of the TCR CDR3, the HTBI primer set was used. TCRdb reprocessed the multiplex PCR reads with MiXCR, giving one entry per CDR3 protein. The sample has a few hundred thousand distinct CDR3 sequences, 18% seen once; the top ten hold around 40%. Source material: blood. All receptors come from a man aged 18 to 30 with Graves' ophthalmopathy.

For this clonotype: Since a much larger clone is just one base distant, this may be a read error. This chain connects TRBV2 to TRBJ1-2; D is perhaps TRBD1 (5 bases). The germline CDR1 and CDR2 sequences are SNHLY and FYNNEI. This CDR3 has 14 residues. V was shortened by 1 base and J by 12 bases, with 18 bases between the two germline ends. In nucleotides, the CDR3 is TGTGCCAGCAGTGAAGATGCATTCCAGGGAGGCCACACCTTC. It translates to CASSEDAFQGGHTF.

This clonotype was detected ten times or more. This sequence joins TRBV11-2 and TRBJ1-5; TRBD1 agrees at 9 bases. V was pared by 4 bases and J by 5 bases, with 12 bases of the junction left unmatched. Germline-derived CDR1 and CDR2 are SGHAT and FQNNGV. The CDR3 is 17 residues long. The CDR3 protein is CASSYDRGKAEDQPQHF. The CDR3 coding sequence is TGTGCCAGCAGCTATGACAGGGGGAAAGCTGAGGATCAGCCCCAGCATTTT. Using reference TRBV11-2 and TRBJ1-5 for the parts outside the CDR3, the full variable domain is EAGVAQSPRYKIIEKRQSVAFWCNPISGHATLYWYQQILGQGPKLLIQFQNNGVVDDSQLPKDRFSAERLKGVDSTLKIQPAKLEDSAVYLCASSYDRGKAEDQPQHFGDGTRLSIL.

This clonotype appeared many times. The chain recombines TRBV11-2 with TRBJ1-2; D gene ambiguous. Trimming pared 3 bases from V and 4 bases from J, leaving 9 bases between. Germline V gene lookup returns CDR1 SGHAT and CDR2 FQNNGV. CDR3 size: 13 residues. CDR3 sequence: CASSFLGGYGYTF. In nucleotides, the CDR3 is TGTGCCAGCAGCTTCCTAGGTGGCTATGGCTACACCTTC.

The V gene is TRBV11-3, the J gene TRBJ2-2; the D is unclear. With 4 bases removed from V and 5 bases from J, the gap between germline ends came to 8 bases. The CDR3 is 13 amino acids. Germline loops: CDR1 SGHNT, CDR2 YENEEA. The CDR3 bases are TGTGCCAGCAGCTCCTACGGGACCGGGGAGCTGTTTTTT. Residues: CASSSYGTGELFF.

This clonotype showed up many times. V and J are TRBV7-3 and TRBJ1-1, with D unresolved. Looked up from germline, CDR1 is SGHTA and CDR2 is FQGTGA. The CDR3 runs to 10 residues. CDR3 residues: CAAGGTEAFF. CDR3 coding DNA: TGTGCTGCGGGCGGCACTGAAGCTTTCTTT.

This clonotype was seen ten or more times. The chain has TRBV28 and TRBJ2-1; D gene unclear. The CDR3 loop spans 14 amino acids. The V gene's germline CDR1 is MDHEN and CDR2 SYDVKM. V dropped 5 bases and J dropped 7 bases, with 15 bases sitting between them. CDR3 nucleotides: TGTGCCAGCAGTCCCTACCATAGAGAGAATGAGCAGTTCTTC. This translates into CASSPYHRENEQFF.

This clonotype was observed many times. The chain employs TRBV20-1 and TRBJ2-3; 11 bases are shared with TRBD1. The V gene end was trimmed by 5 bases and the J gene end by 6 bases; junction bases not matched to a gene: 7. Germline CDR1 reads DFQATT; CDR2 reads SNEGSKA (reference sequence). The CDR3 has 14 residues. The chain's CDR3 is CSAGTGGAGDTQYF. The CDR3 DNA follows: TGCAGTGCTGGGACAGGGGGAGCTGGGGATACGCAGTATTTT.

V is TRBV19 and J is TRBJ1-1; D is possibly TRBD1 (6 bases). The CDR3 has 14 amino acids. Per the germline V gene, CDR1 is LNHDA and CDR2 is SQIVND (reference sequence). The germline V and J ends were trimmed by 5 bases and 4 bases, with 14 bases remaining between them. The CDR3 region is CASSPGVGPTEAFF. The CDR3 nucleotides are TGTGCCAGTAGTCCAGGGGTAGGACCCACTGAAGCTTTCTTT.

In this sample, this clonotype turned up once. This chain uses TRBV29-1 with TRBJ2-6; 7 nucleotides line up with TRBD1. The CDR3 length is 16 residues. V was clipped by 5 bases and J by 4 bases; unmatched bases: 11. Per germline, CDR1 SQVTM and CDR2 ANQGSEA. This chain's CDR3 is CSVCFRGSSGANVLTF. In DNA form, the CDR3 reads TGCAGCGTTTGTTTCAGGGGGTCTTCGGGGGCCAACGTCCTGACTTTC.

The CDR3 spells CASSQVGLAPDTQYF. The CDR3 bases are TGCGCCAGCAGCCAAGTCGGACTAGCGCCAGATACGCAGTATTTT. The V and J genes are TRBV4-1 and TRBJ2-3; 9 bases map to TRBD2. The junction had 3 bases not matched to a gene; V was cut back by 1 base and J by 4 bases. The CDR3 is 15 amino acids. Per the germline V gene, CDR1 is MGHRA and CDR2 is YSYEKL.

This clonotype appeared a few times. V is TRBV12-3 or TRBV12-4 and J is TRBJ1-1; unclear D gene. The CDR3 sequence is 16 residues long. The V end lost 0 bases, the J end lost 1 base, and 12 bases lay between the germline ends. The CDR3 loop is CASSLAQAWGNTEAFF. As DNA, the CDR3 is TGTGCCAGCAGTTTAGCGCAGGCCTGGGGGAACACTGAAGCTTTCTTT.

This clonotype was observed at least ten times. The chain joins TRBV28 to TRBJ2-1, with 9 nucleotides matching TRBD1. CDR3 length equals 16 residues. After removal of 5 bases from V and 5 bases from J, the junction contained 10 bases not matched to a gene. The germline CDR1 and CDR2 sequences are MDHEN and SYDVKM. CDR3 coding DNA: TGTGCCAGCAGTAAGACGACAGGGGGTTTTCACAATGAGCAGTTCTTC. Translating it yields CASSKTTGGFHNEQFF.

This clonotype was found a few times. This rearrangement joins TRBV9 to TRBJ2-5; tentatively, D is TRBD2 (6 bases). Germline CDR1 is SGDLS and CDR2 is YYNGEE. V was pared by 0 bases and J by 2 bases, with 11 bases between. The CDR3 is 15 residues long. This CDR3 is CASSVGGEPQETQYF. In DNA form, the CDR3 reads TGTGCCAGCAGCGTAGGCGGGGAACCTCAAGAGACCCAGTACTTC. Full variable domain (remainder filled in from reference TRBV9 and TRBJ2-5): DSGVTQTPKHLITATGQRVTLRCSPRSGDLSVYWYQQSLDQGLQFLIQYYNGEERAKGNILERFSAQQFPDLHSELNLSSLELGDSALYFCASSVGGEPQETQYFGPGTRLLVL.

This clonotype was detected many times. The CDR3 region has the DNA TGCAGCGTTGAGGCTGCCACTGAAGCTTTCTTT. Its translation: CSVEAATEAFF. The gene calls are TRBV29-1 and TRBJ1-1; D uncertain. The CDR3 loop spans 11 amino acids. Germline V CDR1 and CDR2: SQVTM, ANQGSEA. The V end lost 3 bases, the J end lost 4 bases, and 6 bases lay between the germline ends.